A selection of T cell receptor beta chains follows, all from one sample in a study of cytomegalovirus exposure and HLA in healthy donors. Measured with immunoSEQ multiplex PCR; TCRdb has only the in-frame clones, and not every one. The sample comprises 150,000 to 200,000 clones, around 84% of which are singletons, and around 3.1% rests with the top ten. Sequencing was carried out using PBMCs. These TCRs come from a middle-aged woman in good health and CMV-seronegative. Both conserved end residues are part of each CDR3. A D gene is named only where the DNA matches it firmly. Clone size, where shown, is once, few, many, or a class for clones that have expanded.

CDR3aa	CDR3nt	v_gene	len	j_gene	abundance	d_gene
CASSEAPASGNTGELFF	TGTGCCAGCAGTGAAGCGCCGGCTAGCGGGAACACCGGGGAGCTGTTTTTT	TRBV2	17	TRBJ2-2	once	TRBD2
CASSTVAGEADEQYF	TGTGCCAGCTCAACCGTAGCGGGGGAGGCGGACGAGCAGTACTTC	TRBV18	15	TRBJ2-7	.	TRBD2
CASSLVGGASTGELFF	TGTGCCAGCAGCTTAGTGGGTGGGGCCTCCACCGGGGAGCTGTTTTTT	TRBV7-2	16	TRBJ2-2	.	.
CASSTGLAGGTGETQYF	TGCGCCAGCAGCACGGGACTAGCGGGGGGGACTGGGGAGACCCAGTACTTC	TRBV5-1	17	TRBJ2-5	.	TRBD2
CASRDRGPTNEKLFF	TGTGCCAGCAGAGACAGGGGACCAACTAATGAAAAACTGTTTTTT	TRBV28	15	TRBJ1-4	.	TRBD1
CASSKPRRTGQSSYNEQFF	TGTGCCAGCAGCAAACCGAGACGGACAGGTCAAAGCTCCTACAATGAGCAGTTCTTC	TRBV21-1	19	TRBJ2-1	.	.
CASSLAGGTGPYGYTF	TGTGCCAGCAGCTTAGCGGGTGGGACAGGACCTTATGGCTACACCTTC	TRBV7-2	16	TRBJ1-2	.	TRBD1
CASSSPGQGGEKLFF	TGCGCCAGCAGCTCCCCGGGACAGGGGGGTGAAAAACTGTTTTTT	TRBV5-1	15	TRBJ1-4	.	TRBD1
CASSKTAYGYTF	TGTGCCAGCAGCAAAACAGCCTATGGCTACACCTTC	TRBV11-1	12	TRBJ1-2	.	.
CASSWGQGRQPQHF	TGTGCCAGCAGCTGGGGACAGGGCAGACAGCCCCAGCATTTT	TRBV5-6	14	TRBJ1-5	.	TRBD1
CASSPKVPLRVNTEAFF	TGTGCCAGCAGCCCTAAGGTCCCCCTCCGGGTCAACACGGAAGCTTTCTTT	TRBV7-8	17	TRBJ1-1	.	.
CASSERTGNPIYGYTF	TGTGCCAGTAGTGAGCGGACAGGGAACCCAATATATGGCTACACCTTC	TRBV19	16	TRBJ1-2	.	TRBD1
CASSATVIGQFF	TGTGCCAGCAGCGCGACAGTCATTGGGCAGTTCTTC	TRBV2	12	TRBJ2-1	once	.
CASSQGRGDQETQYF	TGCGCCAGCAGCCAAGGGCGGGGGGACCAAGAGACCCAGTACTTC	TRBV4-1	15	TRBJ2-5	.	TRBD2
CASSQGPGINYGYTF	TGTGCCAGCAGCCAGGGCCCCGGTATTAACTATGGCTACACCTTC	TRBV6-4	15	TRBJ1-2	once	.
CASSLEPTALARGGIFGELFF	TGCGCCAGCAGCTTGGAACCAACCGCTCTAGCGCGGGGGGGCATCTTCGGGGAGCTGTTTTTT	TRBV5-1	21	TRBJ2-2	.	TRBD2
CASSPKGRQSPTNQPQHF	TGTGCCAGCAGCCCCAAAGGGAGGCAGTCACCGACCAATCAGCCCCAGCATTTT	TRBV14	18	TRBJ1-5	.	.
CASSPRQTNTEAFF	TGTGCCAGCAGCCCGAGACAGACGAACACTGAAGCTTTCTTT	TRBV27	14	TRBJ1-1	.	.
CATSRVVLTGELFF	TGTGCCACCAGCAGAGTAGTCCTTACCGGGGAGCTGTTTTTT	TRBV15	14	TRBJ2-2	.	.
CSSSSSGSYEQYF	TGTTCCAGCAGCTCATCCGGCTCCTACGAGCAGTACTTC	TRBV7-9	13	TRBJ2-7	.	.
CASSLGLSGNTIYF	TGTGCCAGCAGCCTTGGGCTCTCTGGAAACACCATATATTTT	TRBV14	14	TRBJ1-3	.	.
CASSIDDLASGGNEQFF	TGTGCCAGTAGTATAGATGATTTGGCTAGCGGGGGTAATGAGCAGTTCTTC	TRBV19	17	TRBJ2-1	.	TRBD2
CSSSLELNEQFF	TGTTCCAGCAGCTTAGAACTAAATGAGCAGTTCTTC	TRBV7-9	12	TRBJ2-1	.	.
CSQSGTGGITDTQYF	TGCAGCCAGTCCGGGACAGGGGGGATAACAGATACGCAGTATTTT	TRBV29-1	15	TRBJ2-3	.	TRBD1
CASSLGMGRSYEQYF	TGCGCCAGCAGCTTGGGAATGGGGCGATCCTACGAGCAGTACTTC	TRBV5-1	15	TRBJ2-7	.	.